The clone carrying this T cell receptor (beta chain) was detected once. Produced via immunoSEQ multiplex PCR; TCRdb's table is partial and in-frame only. The sample records fewer than 450,000 clones, roughly 88% being singletons. The data derive from a study of blood T cell repertoires in COVID-19. Per the germline V gene, CDR1 is MNHEY and CDR2 is SVGAGI. The V end was cut by 7 bases, the J end by 10 bases, with 17 bases between. The CDR3 consists of 14 residues. The material sequenced was PBMCs or T cells enriched from blood (not recorded which). The chain uses TRBV6-5 and TRBJ1-6, with TRBD1 as a possible D gene (5 bases). The receptor's source is a woman aged 40 to 50 with acute COVID-19. CDR3 DNA: TGTGCCAGCACCAGCAGGGTAGGGCAATCACCCCTCCACTTT. Translation: CASTSRVGQSPLHF.